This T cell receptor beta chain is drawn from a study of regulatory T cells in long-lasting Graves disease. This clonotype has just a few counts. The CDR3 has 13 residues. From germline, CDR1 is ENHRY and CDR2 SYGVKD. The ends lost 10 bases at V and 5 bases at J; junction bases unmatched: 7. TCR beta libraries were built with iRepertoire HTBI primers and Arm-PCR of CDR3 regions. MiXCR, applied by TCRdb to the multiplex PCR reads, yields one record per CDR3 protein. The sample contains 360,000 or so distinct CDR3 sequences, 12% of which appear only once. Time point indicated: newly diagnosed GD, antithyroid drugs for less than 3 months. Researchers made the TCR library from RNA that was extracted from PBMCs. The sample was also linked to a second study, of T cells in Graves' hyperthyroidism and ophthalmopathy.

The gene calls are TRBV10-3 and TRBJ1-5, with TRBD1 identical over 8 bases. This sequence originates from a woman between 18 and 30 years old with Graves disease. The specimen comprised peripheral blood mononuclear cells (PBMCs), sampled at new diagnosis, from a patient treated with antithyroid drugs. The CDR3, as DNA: TGTGCCACCCACAGGGGGTTCGATCAGCCCCAGCATTTT. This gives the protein CATHRGFDQPQHF.